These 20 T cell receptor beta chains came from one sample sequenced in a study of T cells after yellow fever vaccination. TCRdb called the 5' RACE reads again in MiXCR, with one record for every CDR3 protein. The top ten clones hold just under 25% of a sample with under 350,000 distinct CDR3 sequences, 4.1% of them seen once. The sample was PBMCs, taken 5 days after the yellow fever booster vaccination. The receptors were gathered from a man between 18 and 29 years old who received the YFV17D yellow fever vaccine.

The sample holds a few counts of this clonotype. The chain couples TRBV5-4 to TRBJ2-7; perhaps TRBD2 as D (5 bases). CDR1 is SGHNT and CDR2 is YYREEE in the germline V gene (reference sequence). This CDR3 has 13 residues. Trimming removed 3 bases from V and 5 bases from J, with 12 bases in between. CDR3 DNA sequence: TGTGCCAGCAGCTCTGGCGGGCGCGACGAGCAGTACGTC. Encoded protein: CASSSGGRDEQYV.

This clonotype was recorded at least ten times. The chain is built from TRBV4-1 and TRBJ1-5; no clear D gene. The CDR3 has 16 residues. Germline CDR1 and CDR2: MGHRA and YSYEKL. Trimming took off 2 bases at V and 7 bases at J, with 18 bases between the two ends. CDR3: CASSQQQNPPGQPQHF. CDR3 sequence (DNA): TGCGCCAGCAGCCAACAACAAAACCCCCCGGGACAGCCCCAGCATTTT.

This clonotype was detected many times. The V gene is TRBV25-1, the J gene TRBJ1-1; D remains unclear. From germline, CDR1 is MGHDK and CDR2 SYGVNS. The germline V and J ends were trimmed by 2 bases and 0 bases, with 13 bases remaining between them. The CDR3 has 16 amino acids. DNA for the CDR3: TGTGCCAGCAGTGAAGGCTCGAGGAATATGAACACTGAAGCTTTCTTT. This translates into CASSEGSRNMNTEAFF. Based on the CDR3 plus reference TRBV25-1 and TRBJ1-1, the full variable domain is EADIYQTPRYLVIGTGKKITLECSQTMGHDKMYWYQQDPGMELHLIHYSYGVNSTEKGDLSSESTVSRIRTEHFPLTLESARPSHTSQYLCASSEGSRNMNTEAFFGQGTRLTVV.

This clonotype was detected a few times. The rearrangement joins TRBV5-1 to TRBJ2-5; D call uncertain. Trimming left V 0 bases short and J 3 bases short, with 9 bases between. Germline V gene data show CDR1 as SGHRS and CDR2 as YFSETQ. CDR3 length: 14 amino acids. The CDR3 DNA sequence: TGCGCCAGCAGCTTGGAAATAGCCGAAGAGACCCAGTACTTC. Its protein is CASSLEIAEETQYF.

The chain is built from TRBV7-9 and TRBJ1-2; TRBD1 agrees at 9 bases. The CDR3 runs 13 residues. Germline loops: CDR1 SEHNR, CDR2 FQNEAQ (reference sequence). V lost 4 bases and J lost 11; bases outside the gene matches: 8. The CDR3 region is CASSSRDRAPYTF. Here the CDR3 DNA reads TGTGCCAGCAGCTCAAGGGACAGGGCCCCTTACACCTTC.

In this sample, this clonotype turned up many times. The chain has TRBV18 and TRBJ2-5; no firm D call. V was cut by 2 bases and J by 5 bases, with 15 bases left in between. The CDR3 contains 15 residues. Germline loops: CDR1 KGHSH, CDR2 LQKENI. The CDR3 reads CASSPSRLRSETQYF. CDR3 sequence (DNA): TGTGCCAGCTCACCATCCAGGTTGAGGTCGGAGACCCAGTACTTC.

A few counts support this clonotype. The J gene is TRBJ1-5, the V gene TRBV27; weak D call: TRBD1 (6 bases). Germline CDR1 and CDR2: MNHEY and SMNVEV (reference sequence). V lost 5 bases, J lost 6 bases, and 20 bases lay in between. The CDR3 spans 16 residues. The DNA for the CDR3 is TGTGCCAGCAGTCCCTCCGGGGTTGGGACAACTCAGCCCCAGCATTTT. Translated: CASSPSGVGTTQPQHF.

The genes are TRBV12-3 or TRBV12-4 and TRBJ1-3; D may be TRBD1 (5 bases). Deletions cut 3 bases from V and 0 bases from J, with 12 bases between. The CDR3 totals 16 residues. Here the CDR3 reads CASSLGDPRSGNTIYF. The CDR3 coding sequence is TGTGCCAGCAGTTTGGGGGACCCCCGCTCTGGAAACACCATATATTTT.

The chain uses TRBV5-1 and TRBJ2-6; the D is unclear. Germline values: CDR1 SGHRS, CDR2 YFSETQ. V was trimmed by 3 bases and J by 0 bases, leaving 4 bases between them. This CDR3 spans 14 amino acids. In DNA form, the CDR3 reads TGCGCCAGCAGCTCACGCTCTGGGGCCAACGTCCTGACTTTC. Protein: CASSSRSGANVLTF.

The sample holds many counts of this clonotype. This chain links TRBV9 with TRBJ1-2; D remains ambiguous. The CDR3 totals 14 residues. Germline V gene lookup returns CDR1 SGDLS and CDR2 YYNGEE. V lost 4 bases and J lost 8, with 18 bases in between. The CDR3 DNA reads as TGTGCCAGCAGCACCGGGGTCCCCCGCGGAGGCTACACCTTC. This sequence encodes CASSTGVPRGGYTF.

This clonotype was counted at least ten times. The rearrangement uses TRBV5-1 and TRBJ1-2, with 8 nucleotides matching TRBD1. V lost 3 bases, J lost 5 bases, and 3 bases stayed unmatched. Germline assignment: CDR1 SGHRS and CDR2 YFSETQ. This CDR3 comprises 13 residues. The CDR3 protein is CASSYGQGYGYTF. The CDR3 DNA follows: TGCGCCAGCAGCTATGGACAGGGTTATGGCTACACCTTC.

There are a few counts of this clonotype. The CDR3 nucleotides read TGTGCCAGCTCACCAGGACTAGCGGGTGCGAACACCGGGGAGCTGTTTTTT. Translation: CASSPGLAGANTGELFF. The chain has TRBV18 and TRBJ2-2, with 11 bases matching TRBD2. The CDR3 totals 17 residues. V was clipped by 2 bases and J by 0 bases; unmatched bases: 2. Germline V gene lookup returns CDR1 KGHSH and CDR2 LQKENI.

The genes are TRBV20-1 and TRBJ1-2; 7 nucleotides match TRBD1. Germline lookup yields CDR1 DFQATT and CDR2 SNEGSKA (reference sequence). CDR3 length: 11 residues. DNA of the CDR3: TGCAGGGTGGAGGGGGCTTCTGGCTACACCTTC. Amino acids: CRVEGASGYTF.

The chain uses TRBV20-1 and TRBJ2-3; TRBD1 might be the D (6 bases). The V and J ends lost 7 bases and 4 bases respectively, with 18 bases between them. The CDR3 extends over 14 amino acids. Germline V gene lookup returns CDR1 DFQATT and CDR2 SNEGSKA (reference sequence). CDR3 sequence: CSVLQGGTADTQYF. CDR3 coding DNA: TGCAGTGTTCTACAGGGTGGAACCGCAGATACGCAGTATTTT.

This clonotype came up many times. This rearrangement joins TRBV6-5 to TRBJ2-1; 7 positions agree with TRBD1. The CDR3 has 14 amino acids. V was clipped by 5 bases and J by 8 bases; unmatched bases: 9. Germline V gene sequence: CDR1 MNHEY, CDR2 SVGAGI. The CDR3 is CASSRTRGGDEQFF. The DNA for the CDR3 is TGTGCCAGCAGTAGAACCCGAGGGGGCGATGAGCAGTTCTTC.

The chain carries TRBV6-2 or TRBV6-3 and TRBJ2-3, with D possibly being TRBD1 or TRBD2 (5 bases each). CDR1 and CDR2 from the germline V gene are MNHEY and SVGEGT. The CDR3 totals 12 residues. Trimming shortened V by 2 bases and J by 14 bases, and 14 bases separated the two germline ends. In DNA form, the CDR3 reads TGTGCCAGCAGTTACAGGACGGGACCCAGGTATTTT. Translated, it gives CASSYRTGPRYF.

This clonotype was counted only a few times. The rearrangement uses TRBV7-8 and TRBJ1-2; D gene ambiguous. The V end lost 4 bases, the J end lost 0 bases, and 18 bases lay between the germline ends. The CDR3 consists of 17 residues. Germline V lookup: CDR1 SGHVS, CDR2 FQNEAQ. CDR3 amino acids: CASSSDTSRAANYGYTF. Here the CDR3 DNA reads TGTGCCAGCAGCTCCGACACATCCCGGGCCGCTAACTATGGCTACACCTTC. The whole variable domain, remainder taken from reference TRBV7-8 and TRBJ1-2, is GAGVSQSPRYKVAKRGQDVALRCDPISGHVSLFWYQQALGQGPEFLTYFQNEAQLDKSGLPSDRFFAERPEGSVSTLKIQRTQQEDSAVYLCASSSDTSRAANYGYTFGSGTRLTVV.

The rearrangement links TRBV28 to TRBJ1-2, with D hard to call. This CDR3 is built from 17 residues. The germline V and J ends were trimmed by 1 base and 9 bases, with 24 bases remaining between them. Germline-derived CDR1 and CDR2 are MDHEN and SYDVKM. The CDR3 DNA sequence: TGTGCCAGCAGTTTATCGGTCACAGTGATGGCGGTGGGGAGCTACACCTTC. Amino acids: CASSLSVTVMAVGSYTF.

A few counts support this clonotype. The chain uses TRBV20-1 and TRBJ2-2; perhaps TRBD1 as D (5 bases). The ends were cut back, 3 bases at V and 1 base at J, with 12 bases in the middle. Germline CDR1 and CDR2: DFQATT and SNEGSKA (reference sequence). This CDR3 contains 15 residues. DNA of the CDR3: TGCAGTGCTAGCAGGAAGGGGTTGAACACCGGGGAGCTGTTTTTT. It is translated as CSASRKGLNTGELFF.

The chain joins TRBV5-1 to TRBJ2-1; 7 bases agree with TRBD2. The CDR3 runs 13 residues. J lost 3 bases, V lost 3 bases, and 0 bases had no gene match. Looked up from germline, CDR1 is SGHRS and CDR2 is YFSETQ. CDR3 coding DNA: TGCGCCAGCAGCTGGGGGGGCTACAATGAGCAGTTCTTC. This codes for CASSWGGYNEQFF.